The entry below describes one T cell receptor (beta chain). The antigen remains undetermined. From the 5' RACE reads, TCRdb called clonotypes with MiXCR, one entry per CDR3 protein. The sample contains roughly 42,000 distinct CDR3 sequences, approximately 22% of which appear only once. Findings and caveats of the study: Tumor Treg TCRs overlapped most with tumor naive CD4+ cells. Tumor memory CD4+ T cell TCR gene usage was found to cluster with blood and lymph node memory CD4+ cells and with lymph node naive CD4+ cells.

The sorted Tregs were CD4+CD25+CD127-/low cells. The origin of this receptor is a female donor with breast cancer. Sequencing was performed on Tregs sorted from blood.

In DNA form, the CDR3 reads TGTGCCACCAGTGACTACGACAGGGAACGGAGTCGTGCTGGGGCCAACGTCCTGACTTTC. Protein: CATSDYDRERSRAGANVLTF. This chain links TRBV24-1 with TRBJ2-6; TRBD1 matches at 7 bases. The CDR3 is 20 residues long. The germline gives CDR1 KGHDR, CDR2 SFDVKD. J gave up 2 bases and V 4 bases, and 16 bases lay outside the gene matches.